This is a list of T cell receptor beta chains from one sample in a study of breast tumors, draining lymph nodes, adjacent tissues. TCRdb itself ran the multiplex PCR reads through MiXCR, one entry per CDR3 protein. The table lists around 110,000 distinct CDR3 sequences, 30% of them singletons, with around 5.9% in the top ten. Material for sequencing was axillary lymph node tissue. These receptors all come from a female donor with breast cancer. Some clones in this sample may be carry-over from other donors' samples. The CDR3 runs from the conserved cysteine through the conserved F or W.

v_call cdr3_aa
TRBV7-2 CASSLVLAGGLQETQYF
TRBV28 CASSLSWSSNQPQHF
TRBV12-3/TRBV12-4 CASSLRVRGNQPQHF
TRBV12-3/TRBV12-4 CASSPQDYGYTF
TRBV10-3 CAIRPTGERDGYTF
TRBV5-1 CASSYETGGRRGNTGELFF
TRBV18 CASSPLVGSYNEQFF
TRBV9 CASSTRDHSYGQFF
TRBV18 CASSLDPGIGELFF
TRBV2 CASSDPRRAVSYEQYF
TRBV6-2/TRBV6-3 CASSYRLSDTGELFF
TRBV20-1 CSARDQKQGLRNSPLHF
TRBV7-3 CASSSDRASTDTQYF
TRBV20-1 CSGSRGLNTEAFF
TRBV18 CASSLLDRGHNYGYTF
TRBV7-2 CASSLVGVANVLTF
TRBV5-5 CASSPAFLRAMNTEAFF
TRBV7-2 CASSLARHLSYGHTF
TRBV9 CASSGQVQETQYF
TRBV12-3/TRBV12-4 CASREGLASYEQYF
TRBV6-2/TRBV6-3 CASSPSGGSRHF
TRBV12-3/TRBV12-4 CASSGTGGSWETQYF
TRBV5-8 CASSFSTRNTIYF
TRBV9 CASSRVSTDTQYF
TRBV27 CASSLKGAPYEQYF
TRBV28 CASSLFYQGSNQPQHF
TRBV9 CASGVEAGVGEKPFF
TRBV2 CASMRDTQYF
TRBV10-2 CATAGGLNTGELFF
TRBV27 CASSRDRGDFGYTF
TRBV7-9 CASSHRGGADTQYF
TRBV20-1 CSDKALAGGLGTGELFF